This TCR beta chain was captured by sequencing in a study of cytomegalovirus exposure and HLA in healthy donors. Whole-study results and caveats: Later analysis identified 16,000 or so TCR beta sequences associated with HLA alleles, using a false discovery rate threshold of 0.05. As a later analysis showed, a missense DCLRE1C variant was linked to trimming of TCR beta V- and J-genes. CMV antigen specificity was confirmed in vitro for a few CMV-associated chains. It is likely that the observed cluster of highly shared sequence variants was a sequencing artifact.

This clone was observed a single time. Its target is not known. 13 Jbeta primers and 60 Vbeta primers were used for the PCR. Measured with immunoSEQ multiplex PCR; TCRdb has only the in-frame clones, and not every one. The table includes about 170,000 clones, around 82% detected once. The receptor's source is a boy between 2 and 10 years old in good health and CMV-seronegative. The material sequenced was PBMCs.

Here the CDR3 DNA reads TGTGCCAGCAGTTTTTTTTTCGGTAGGGGGCGCGGGCTAACAAATGAGCAGTTCTTC. The encoded protein is CASSFFFGRGRGLTNEQFF. The J gene is TRBJ2-1, the V gene TRBV27, with 7 bases fitting TRBD1. In germline, CDR1 is MNHEY, CDR2 SMNVEV (reference sequence). Germline trimming cut 3 bases from V and 7 bases from J; bases unmatched to any gene: 21. CDR3 size: 19 residues.